These T cell receptor beta chains were read from a single sample in a study of cytomegalovirus exposure and HLA in healthy donors. TCRdb keeps only in-frame clones here, not all; method: immunoSEQ multiplex PCR. The sample has more than 150,000 clones, 80% seen once. The specimen was PBMCs. These TCRs come from a boy under 18 in good health and CMV-seronegative. Each CDR3 is given with its conserved first and last residue. The order of the fields is D gene, clone size, V gene, J gene, CDR3 length, CDR3 DNA, CDR3 protein. D genes are given only for firm matches. Size is stated for part of the rows, as once, few or many counts, or as a class when the clone is expanded.

d_gene: TRBD1; abundance: NA; v_gene: TRBV5-6; j_gene: TRBJ1-3; len: 15; CDR3nt: TGTGCCAGCAGCTTCACAGGGGTTTCTGGAAACACCATATATTTT; CDR3aa: CASSFTGVSGNTIYF
d_gene: NA; abundance: NA; v_gene: TRBV7-6; j_gene: TRBJ2-2; len: 16; CDR3nt: TGTGCCAGCAGCTTCTTGGCAGGGCGAGAAACCGGGGAGCTGTTTTTT; CDR3aa: CASSFLAGRETGELFF
d_gene: NA; abundance: NA; v_gene: TRBV2; j_gene: TRBJ2-5; len: 15; CDR3nt: TGTGCCAGCAGTGAAGCCTCGTGGAGGCCCGAGACCCAGTACTTC; CDR3aa: CASSEASWRPETQYF
d_gene: NA; abundance: NA; v_gene: TRBV7-2; j_gene: TRBJ1-2; len: 13; CDR3nt: TGTGCCAGCAGCTTAGCCGGCAGGGATGGCTACACCTTC; CDR3aa: CASSLAGRDGYTF
d_gene: NA; abundance: few; v_gene: TRBV18; j_gene: TRBJ2-7; len: 12; CDR3nt: TGTGCCAGCTCGAGACAGGCCTACGAGCAGTACTTC; CDR3aa: CASSRQAYEQYF
d_gene: TRBD1; abundance: NA; v_gene: TRBV6-4; j_gene: TRBJ1-2; len: 12; CDR3nt: TGTGCCAGCAGCGATAGGACAGGCGGCTACACCTTC; CDR3aa: CASSDRTGGYTF
d_gene: TRBD2; abundance: NA; v_gene: TRBV7-9; j_gene: TRBJ2-3; len: 18; CDR3nt: TGTTCCAGCAGCTTCCCCACTAGCGGGGGGGCAGGCACAGATACGCAGTATTTT; CDR3aa: CSSSFPTSGGAGTDTQYF
d_gene: NA; abundance: once; v_gene: TRBV9; j_gene: TRBJ1-1; len: 16; CDR3nt: TGTGCCAGCAGCGTAGAAGCCGGGATGGGGAACACTGAAGCTTTCTTT; CDR3aa: CASSVEAGMGNTEAFF
d_gene: NA; abundance: NA; v_gene: TRBV5-1; j_gene: TRBJ2-2; len: 15; CDR3nt: TGCGCCAGTGCGACTGCAGTTTCGAACACCGGGGAGCTGTTTTTT; CDR3aa: CASATAVSNTGELFF
d_gene: NA; abundance: NA; v_gene: TRBV19; j_gene: TRBJ1-1; len: 15; CDR3nt: TGTGCCAGTAGTTCCTACGGGACACCGAACACTGAAGCTTTCTTT; CDR3aa: CASSSYGTPNTEAFF
d_gene: NA; abundance: NA; v_gene: TRBV27; j_gene: TRBJ2-7; len: 16; CDR3nt: TGTGCCAGCAGTTTATCGATGGTAGCGGCCCCCTACGAGCAGTACTTC; CDR3aa: CASSLSMVAAPYEQYF
d_gene: NA; abundance: NA; v_gene: TRBV19; j_gene: TRBJ1-5; len: 16; CDR3nt: TGTGCCAGTAGTTCTTGGGACAAAAGGGGCAATCAGCCCCAGCATTTT; CDR3aa: CASSSWDKRGNQPQHF
d_gene: NA; abundance: NA; v_gene: TRBV18; j_gene: TRBJ2-7; len: 14; CDR3nt: TGTGCCAGCTCACCACCTAGCGGAATCTACGAGCAGTACTTC; CDR3aa: CASSPPSGIYEQYF
d_gene: NA; abundance: NA; v_gene: TRBV11-2; j_gene: TRBJ1-2; len: 16; CDR3nt: TGTGCCAGCAGCTTCTGGAGACGGACAGAAAACTATGGCTACACCTTC; CDR3aa: CASSFWRRTENYGYTF
d_gene: TRBD1; abundance: NA; v_gene: TRBV19; j_gene: TRBJ1-1; len: 16; CDR3nt: TGTGCCAGCCGAGACCGAATTAACAGGGGGAACACTGAAGCTTTCTTT; CDR3aa: CASRDRINRGNTEAFF